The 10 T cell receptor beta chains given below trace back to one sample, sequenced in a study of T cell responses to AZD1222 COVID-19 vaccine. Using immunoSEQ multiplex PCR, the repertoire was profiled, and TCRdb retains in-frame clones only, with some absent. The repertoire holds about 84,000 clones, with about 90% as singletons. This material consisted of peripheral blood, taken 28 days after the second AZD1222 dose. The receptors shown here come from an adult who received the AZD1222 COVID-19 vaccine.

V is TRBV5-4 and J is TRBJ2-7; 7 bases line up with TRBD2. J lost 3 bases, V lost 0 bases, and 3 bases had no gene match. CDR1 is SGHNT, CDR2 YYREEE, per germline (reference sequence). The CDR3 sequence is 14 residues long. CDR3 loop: CASSLELANYEQYF. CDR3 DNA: TGTGCCAGCAGCTTGGAACTAGCGAACTACGAGCAGTACTTC.

The CDR3 spells CASSPGGAGARDEQYF. As DNA, the CDR3 is TGTGCCAGCAGCCCCGGCGGGGCGGGAGCCCGGGACGAGCAGTACTTC. The gene calls are TRBV5-4 and TRBJ2-7, with TRBD2 identical over 7 bases. This CDR3 has 16 residues. V shed 4 bases and J 5 bases; nucleotides not matched to a gene: 15. The germline V gene encodes CDR1 SGHNT and CDR2 YYREEE (reference sequence).

The CDR3 DNA follows: TGTGCCAGCAACGAAGCAAGCGGGGGGTACAATGAGCAGTTCTTC. Its translation is CASNEASGGYNEQFF. The chain couples TRBV2 to TRBJ2-1, with TRBD2 identical over 9 bases. The CDR3 spans 15 residues. J gave up 4 bases and V 7 bases, and 8 bases lay outside the gene matches. The germline CDR1 and CDR2 sequences are SNHLY and FYNNEI.

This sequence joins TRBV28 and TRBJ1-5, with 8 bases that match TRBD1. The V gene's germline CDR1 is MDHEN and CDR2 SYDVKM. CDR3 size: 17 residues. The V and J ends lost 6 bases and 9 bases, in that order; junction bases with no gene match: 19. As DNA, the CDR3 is TGTGCCAGCAGGTTGTGGACAGGGAATTTGATGGTTCGGCCCCAGCATTTT. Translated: CASRLWTGNLMVRPQHF. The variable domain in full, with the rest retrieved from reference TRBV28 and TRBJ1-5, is DVKVTQSSRYLVKRTGEKVFLECVQDMDHENMFWYRQDPGLGLRLIYFSYDVKMKEKGDIPEGYSVSREKKERFSLILESASTNQTSMYLCASRLWTGNLMVRPQHFGDGTRLSIL.

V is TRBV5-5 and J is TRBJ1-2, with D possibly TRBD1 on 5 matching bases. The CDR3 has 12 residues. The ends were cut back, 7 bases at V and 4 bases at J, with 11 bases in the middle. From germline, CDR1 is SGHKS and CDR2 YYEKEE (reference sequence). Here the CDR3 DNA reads TGTGCCAGCGCCGTGGGGGTCTATGGCTACACCTTC. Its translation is CASAVGVYGYTF.

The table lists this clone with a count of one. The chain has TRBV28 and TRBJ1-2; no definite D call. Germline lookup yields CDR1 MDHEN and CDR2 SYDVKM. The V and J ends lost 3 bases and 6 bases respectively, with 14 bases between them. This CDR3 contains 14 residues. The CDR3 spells CASSFRRLAHGYTF. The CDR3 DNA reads TGTGCCAGCAGTTTTAGGAGGCTGGCTCATGGCTACACCTTC.

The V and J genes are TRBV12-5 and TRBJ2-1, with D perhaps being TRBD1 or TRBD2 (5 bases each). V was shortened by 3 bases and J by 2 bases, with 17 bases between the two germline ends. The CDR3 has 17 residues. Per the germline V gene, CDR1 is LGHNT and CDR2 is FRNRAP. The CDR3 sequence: CASGFSSGTATYNEQFF. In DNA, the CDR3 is TGTGCTAGTGGTTTCTCCTCCGGGACGGCGACCTACAATGAGCAGTTCTTC.

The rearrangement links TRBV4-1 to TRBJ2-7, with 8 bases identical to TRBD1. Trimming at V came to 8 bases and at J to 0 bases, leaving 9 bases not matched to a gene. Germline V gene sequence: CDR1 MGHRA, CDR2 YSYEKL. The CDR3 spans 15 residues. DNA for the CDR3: TGCGCCAGCCCTACCCCGGACAGGGTCTCCTACGAGCAGTACTTC. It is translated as CASPTPDRVSYEQYF.

CDR3 amino acids: CASSPPGVGIEAFF. In DNA, the CDR3 is TGTGCCAGCTCACCCCCCGGGGTTGGAATTGAAGCTTTCTTT. The chain uses TRBV18 and TRBJ1-1; D not resolved. From germline, CDR1 is KGHSH and CDR2 LQKENI. CDR3 length: 14 amino acids. V was shortened by 3 bases and J by 7 bases, with 15 bases between the two germline ends.

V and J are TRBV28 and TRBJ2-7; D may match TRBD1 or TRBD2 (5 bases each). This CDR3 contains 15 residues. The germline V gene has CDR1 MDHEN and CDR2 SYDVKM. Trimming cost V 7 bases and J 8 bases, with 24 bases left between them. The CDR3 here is CASTLSRRGVGKQYF. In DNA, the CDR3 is TGTGCCAGCACCTTATCCCGCCGGGGCGTTGGGAAGCAGTACTTC.